The present TCR beta chain was sequenced within a study of blood T cell repertoires in COVID-19. The method was immunoSEQ multiplex PCR; TCRdb's version includes in-frame clones alone and lacks a portion of them. The sample consists of around 57,000 clones, about 87% of them appearing once. Germline CDR1 SGHAT, CDR2 FQNNGV. The CDR3 is 15 residues long. V shed 2 bases, J shed 2 bases, and the junction held 3 bases outside the gene matches. This rearrangement joins TRBV11-2 to TRBJ2-7; 10 bases are shared with TRBD1. The sequence came from a human donor with active COVID-19. The donor label of this sample is uncertain. Sequencing was carried out using peripheral blood. The CDR3 protein is CASSLTDRGPYEQYF. DNA of the CDR3: TGTGCCAGCAGCTTAACCGACAGGGGGCCCTACGAGCAGTACTTC.